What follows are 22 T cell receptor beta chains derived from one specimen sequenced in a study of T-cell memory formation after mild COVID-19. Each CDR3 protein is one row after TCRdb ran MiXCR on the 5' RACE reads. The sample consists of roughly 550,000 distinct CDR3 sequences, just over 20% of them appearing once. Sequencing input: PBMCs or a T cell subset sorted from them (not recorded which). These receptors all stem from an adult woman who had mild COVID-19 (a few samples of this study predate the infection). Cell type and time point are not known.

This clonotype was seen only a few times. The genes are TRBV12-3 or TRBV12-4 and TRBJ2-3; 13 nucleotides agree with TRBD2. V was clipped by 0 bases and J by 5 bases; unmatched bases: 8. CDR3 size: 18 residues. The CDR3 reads CASSLARGTSGVRDTQYF. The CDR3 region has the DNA TGTGCCAGCAGTTTAGCGCGGGGGACTAGCGGGGTCAGAGATACGCAGTATTTT.

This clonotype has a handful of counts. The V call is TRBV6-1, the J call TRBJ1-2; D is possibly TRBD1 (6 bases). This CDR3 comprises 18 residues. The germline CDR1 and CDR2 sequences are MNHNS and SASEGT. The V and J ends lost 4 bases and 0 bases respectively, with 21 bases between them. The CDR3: CASSATPTLAGANYGYTF. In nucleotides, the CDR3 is TGTGCCAGCAGTGCTACGCCGACATTGGCAGGGGCTAACTATGGCTACACCTTC.

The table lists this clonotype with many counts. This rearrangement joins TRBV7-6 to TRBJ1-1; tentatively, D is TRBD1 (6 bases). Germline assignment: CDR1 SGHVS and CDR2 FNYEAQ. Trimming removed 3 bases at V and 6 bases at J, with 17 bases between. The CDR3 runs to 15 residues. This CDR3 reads CASSFRQATTAEAFF. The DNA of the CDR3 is TGTGCCAGCAGCTTTAGACAGGCCACGACGGCTGAAGCTTTCTTT.

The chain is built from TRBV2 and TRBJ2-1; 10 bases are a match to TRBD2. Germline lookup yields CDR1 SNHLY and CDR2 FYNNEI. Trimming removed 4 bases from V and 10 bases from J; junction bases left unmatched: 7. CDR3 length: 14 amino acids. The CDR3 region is CASSVLAGEGEQFF. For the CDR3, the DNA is TGTGCCAGCAGTGTCCTAGCGGGAGAAGGGGAGCAGTTCTTC. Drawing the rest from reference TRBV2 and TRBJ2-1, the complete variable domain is EPEVTQTPSHQVTQMGQEVILRCVPISNHLYFYWYRQILGQKVEFLVSFYNNEISEKSEIFDDQFSVERPDGSNFTLKIRSTKLEDSAMYFCASSVLAGEGEQFFGPGTRLTVL.

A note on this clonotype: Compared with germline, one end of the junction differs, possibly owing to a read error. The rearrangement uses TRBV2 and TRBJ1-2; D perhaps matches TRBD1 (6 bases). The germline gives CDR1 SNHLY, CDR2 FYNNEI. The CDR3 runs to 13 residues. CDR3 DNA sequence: TGTGCCAGCAGAAAACCTCCGAGAGACAGGCCTCGTTTC. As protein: CASRKPPRDRPRF.

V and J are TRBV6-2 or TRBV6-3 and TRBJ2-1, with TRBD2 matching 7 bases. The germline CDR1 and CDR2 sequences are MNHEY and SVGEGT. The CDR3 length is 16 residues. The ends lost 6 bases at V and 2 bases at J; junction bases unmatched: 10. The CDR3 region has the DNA TGTGCCAGCAGGGGTGGCGGGGGTTTCACCTACAATGAGCAGTTCTTC. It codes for CASRGGGGFTYNEQFF.

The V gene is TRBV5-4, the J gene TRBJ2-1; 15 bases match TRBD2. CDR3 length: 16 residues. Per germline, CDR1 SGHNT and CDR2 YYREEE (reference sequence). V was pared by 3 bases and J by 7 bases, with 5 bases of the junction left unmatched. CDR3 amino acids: CASSSGTSGGWNEQFF. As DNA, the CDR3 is TGTGCCAGCAGCTCCGGGACTAGCGGGGGGTGGAATGAGCAGTTCTTC.

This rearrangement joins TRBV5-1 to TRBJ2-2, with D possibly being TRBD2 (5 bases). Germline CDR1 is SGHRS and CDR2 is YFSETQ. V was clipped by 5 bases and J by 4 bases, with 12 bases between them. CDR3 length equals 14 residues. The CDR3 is CASRLGPTTGELFF. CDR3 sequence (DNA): TGCGCCAGCAGACTAGGGCCGACCACCGGGGAGCTGTTTTTT.

The CDR3 loop is CATSEGGLAGVTGELFF. CDR3 DNA: TGTGCCACCAGTGAGGGGGGACTAGCGGGAGTCACCGGGGAGCTGTTTTTT. The chain employs TRBV24-1 and TRBJ2-2; 14 bases agree with TRBD2. Germline V gene sequence: CDR1 KGHDR, CDR2 SFDVKD. Trimming at V came to 4 bases and at J to 4 bases, leaving 4 bases not matched to a gene. The CDR3 is 17 residues long.

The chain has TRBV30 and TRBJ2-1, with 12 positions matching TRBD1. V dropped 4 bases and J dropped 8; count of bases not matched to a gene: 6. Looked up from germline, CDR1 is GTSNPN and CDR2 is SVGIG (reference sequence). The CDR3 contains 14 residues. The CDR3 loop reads CAWTGTGGWYEQFF. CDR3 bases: TGTGCCTGGACCGGGACAGGGGGCTGGTATGAGCAGTTCTTC.

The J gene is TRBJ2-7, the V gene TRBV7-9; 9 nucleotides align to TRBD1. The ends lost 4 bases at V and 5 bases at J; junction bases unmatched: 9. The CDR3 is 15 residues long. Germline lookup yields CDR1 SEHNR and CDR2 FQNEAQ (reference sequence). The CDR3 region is CASSYEQGAFHEQYF. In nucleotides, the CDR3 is TGTGCCAGCAGCTACGAACAGGGGGCCTTCCACGAGCAGTACTTC.

The DNA of the CDR3 is TGTGCCAGCAGTGACGGCGGAGGGAGCCGCTATGGCTACACCTTC. Translating it yields CASSDGGGSRYGYTF. V usage is TRBV6-4 and J usage is TRBJ1-2, with D unresolved. CDR3 length equals 15 residues. Germline CDR1 is MRHNA and CDR2 is SNTAGT. Deletions cut 2 bases from V and 4 bases from J, with 14 bases between.

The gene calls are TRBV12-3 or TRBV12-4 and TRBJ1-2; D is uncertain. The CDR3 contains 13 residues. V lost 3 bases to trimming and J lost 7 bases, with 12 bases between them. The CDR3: CASSFVSPPGYTF. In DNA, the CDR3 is TGTGCCAGCAGTTTTGTTTCCCCCCCTGGCTACACCTTC.

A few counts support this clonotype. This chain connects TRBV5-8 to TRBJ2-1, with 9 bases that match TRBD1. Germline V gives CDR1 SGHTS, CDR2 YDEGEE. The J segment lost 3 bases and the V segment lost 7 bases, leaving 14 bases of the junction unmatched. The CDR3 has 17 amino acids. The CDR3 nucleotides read TGTGCCAGCGGCCTAATGACCGGGACAGGGTACTACAATGAGCAGTTCTTC. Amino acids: CASGLMTGTGYYNEQFF.

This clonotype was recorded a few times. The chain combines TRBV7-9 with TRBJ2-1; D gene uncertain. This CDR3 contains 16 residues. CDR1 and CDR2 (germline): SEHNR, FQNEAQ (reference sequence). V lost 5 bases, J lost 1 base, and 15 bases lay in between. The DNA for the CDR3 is TGTGCCAGCAGCCCCCCCGGAAGTCGGTCCTACAATGAGCAGTTCTTC. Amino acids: CASSPPGSRSYNEQFF.

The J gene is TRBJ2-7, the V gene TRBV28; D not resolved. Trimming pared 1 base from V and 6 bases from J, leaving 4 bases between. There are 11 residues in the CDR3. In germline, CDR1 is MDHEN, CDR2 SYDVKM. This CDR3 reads CASSLLAEQYF. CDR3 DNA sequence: TGTGCCAGCAGTTTATTAGCCGAGCAGTACTTC. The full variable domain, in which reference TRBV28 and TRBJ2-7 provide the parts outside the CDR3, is DVKVTQSSRYLVKRTGEKVFLECVQDMDHENMFWYRQDPGLGLRLIYFSYDVKMKEKGDIPEGYSVSREKKERFSLILESASTNQTSMYLCASSLLAEQYFGPGTRLTVT.

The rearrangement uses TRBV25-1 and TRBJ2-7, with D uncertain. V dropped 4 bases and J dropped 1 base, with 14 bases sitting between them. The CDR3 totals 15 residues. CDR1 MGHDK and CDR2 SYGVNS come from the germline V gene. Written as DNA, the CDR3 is TGTGCCAGCAGTGGACCTCCTGAGTGGTCCTACGAGCAGTACTTC. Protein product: CASSGPPEWSYEQYF.

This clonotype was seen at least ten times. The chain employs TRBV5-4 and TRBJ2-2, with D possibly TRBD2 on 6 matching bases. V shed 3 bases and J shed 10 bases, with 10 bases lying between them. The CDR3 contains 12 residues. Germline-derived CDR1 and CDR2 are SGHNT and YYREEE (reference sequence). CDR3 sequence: CASSWDSAELFF. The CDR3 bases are TGTGCCAGCAGCTGGGACTCCGCGGAGCTGTTTTTT. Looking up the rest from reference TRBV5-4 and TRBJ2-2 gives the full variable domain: ETGVTQSPTHLIKTRGQQVTLRCSSQSGHNTVSWYQQALGQGPQFIFQYYREEENGRGNFPPRFSGLQFPNYSSELNVNALELDDSALYLCASSWDSAELFFGEGSRLTVL.

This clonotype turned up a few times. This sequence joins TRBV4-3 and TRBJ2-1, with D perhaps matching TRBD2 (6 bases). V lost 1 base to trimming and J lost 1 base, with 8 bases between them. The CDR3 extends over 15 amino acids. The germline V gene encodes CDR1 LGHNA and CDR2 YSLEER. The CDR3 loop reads CASSQGRVSYNEQFF. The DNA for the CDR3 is TGCGCCAGCAGCCAAGGGAGGGTGTCCTACAATGAGCAGTTCTTC.

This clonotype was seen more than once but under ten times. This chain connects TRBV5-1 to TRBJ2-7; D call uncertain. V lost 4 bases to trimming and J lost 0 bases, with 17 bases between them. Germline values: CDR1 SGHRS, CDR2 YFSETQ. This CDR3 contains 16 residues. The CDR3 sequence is CASSLGDTQNSYEQYF. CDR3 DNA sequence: TGCGCCAGCAGCCTTGGTGACACCCAGAACTCCTACGAGCAGTACTTC.

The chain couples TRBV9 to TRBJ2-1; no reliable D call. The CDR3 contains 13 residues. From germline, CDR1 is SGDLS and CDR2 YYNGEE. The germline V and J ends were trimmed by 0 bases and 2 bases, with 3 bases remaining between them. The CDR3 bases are TGTGCCAGCAGCGTAGAAACCTACAATGAGCAGTTCTTC. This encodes CASSVETYNEQFF.

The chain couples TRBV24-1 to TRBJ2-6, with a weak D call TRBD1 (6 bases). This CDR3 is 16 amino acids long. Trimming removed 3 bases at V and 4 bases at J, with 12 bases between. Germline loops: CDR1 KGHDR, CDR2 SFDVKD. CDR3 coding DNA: TGTGCCACCAGTGATCAACAGGGATACGGGGCCAACGTCCTGACTTTC. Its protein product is CATSDQQGYGANVLTF.